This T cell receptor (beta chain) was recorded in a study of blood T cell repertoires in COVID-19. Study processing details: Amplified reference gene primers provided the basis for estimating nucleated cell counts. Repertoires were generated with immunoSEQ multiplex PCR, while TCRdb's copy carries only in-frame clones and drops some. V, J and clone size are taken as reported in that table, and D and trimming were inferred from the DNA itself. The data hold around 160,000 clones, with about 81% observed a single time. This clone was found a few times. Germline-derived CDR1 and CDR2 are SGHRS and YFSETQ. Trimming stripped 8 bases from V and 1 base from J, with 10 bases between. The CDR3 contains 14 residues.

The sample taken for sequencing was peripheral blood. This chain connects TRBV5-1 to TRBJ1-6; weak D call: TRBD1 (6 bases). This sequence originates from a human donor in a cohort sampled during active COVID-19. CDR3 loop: CASRQESYNSPLHF. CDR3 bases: TGCGCCAGTCGACAGGAATCCTATAATTCACCCCTCCACTTT. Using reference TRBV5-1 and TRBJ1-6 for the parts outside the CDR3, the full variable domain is KAGVTQTPRYLIKTRGQQVTLSCSPISGHRSVSWYQQTPGQGLQFLFEYFSETQRNKGNFPGRFSGRQFSNSRSEMNVSTLELGDSALYLCASRQESYNSPLHFGNGTRLTVT.